This T cell receptor (beta chain) originates from a study of cytomegalovirus exposure and HLA in healthy donors. Study observations and caveats: TRBV6-2, TRBV6-3 and some other V segments were excluded as indistinguishable. Listed as cytomegalovirus-associated were over 150 TCR beta chains.

From germline, CDR1 is SGHNT and CDR2 YYREEE (reference sequence). CDR3 length: 16 residues. V was pared by 3 bases and J by 0 bases, with 7 bases of the junction left unmatched. The PCR contained 60 Vbeta and 13 Jbeta primers. TCRdb's copy holds only in-frame clones and misses some; the assay was immunoSEQ multiplex PCR. The table includes about 71,000 clones, roughly 67% detected once. Note on this clone: The target antigen is unknown.

Though probably carrying unrecorded immune exposures, donors were nominally healthy at sampling. The source is a man between 35 and 55 years old in good health and CMV-seropositive. V gene TRBV5-4 combines with J gene TRBJ2-3, with TRBD2 identical over 7 bases. Material: PBMCs. The CDR3, as DNA: TGTGCCAGCAGCTCCCCTAGCGGAAGCAGCACAGATACGCAGTATTTT. The encoded protein is CASSSPSGSSTDTQYF.